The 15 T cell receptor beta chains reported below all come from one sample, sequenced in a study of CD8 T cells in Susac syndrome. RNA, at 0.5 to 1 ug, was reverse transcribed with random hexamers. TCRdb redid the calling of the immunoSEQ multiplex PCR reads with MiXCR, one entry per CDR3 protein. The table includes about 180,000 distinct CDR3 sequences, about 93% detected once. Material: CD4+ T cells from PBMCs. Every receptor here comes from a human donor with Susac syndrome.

The CDR3 loop reads CASSPGRRGYTF. As DNA, the CDR3 is TGTGCCAGCAGCCCGGGACGACGGGGCTACACCTTC. This chain links TRBV28 with TRBJ1-2; TRBD1 might be the D (5 bases). The germline V gene encodes CDR1 MDHEN and CDR2 SYDVKM. V was shortened by 6 bases and J by 8 bases, with 13 bases between the two germline ends. This CDR3 spans 12 amino acids.

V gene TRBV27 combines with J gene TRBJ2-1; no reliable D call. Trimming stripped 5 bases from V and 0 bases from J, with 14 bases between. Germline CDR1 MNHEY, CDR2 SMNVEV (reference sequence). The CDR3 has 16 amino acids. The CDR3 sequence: CASSTTRVSSYNEQFF. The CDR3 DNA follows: TGTGCCAGCAGTACCACTCGAGTAAGCTCCTACAATGAGCAGTTCTTC.

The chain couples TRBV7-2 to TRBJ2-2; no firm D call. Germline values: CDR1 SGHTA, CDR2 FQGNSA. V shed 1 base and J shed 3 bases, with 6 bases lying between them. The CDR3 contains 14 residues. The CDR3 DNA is TGTGCCAGCAGCTTAGATGGGTACACCGGGGAGCTGTTTTTT. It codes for CASSLDGYTGELFF.

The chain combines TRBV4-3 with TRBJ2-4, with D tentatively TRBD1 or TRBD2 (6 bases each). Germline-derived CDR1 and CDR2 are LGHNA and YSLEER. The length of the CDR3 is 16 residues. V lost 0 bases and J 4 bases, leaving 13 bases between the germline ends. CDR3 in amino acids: CASSQDLGGGKNIQYF. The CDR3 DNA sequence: TGCGCCAGCAGCCAAGATCTTGGAGGGGGAAAAAACATTCAGTACTTC.

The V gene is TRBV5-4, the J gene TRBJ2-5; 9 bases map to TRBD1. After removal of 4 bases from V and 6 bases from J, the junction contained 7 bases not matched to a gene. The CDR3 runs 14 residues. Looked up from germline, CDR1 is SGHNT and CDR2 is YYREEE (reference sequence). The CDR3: CASSPRDRVQTQYF. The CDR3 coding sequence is TGTGCCAGCAGCCCGAGGGACAGGGTTCAGACCCAGTACTTC.

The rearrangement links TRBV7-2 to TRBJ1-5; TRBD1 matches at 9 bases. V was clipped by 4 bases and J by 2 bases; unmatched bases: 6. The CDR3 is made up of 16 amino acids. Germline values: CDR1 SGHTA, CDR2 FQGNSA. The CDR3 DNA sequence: TGTGCCAGCAGCTCGGGACAGGGATGGGGCAATCAGCCCCAGCATTTT. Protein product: CASSSGQGWGNQPQHF.

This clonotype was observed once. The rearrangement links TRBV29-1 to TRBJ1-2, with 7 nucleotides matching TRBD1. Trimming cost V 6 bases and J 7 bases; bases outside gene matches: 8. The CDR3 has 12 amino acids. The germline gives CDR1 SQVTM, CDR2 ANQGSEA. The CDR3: CSVKDRVGGYTF. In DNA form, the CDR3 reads TGCAGCGTCAAAGACAGGGTGGGTGGCTACACCTTC.

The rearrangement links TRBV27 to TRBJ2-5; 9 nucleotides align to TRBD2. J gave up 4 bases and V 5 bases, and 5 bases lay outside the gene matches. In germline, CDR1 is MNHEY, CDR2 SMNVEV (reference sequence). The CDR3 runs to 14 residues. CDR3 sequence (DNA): TGTGCCAGCAGTCAAGCGGGAGGCCCAGAGACCCAGTACTTC. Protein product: CASSQAGGPETQYF.

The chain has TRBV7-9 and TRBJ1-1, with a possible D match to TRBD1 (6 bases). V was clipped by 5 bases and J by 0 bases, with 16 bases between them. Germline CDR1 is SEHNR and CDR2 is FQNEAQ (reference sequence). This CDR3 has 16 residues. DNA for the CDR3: TGTGCCAGCAGCGCGGGGGCAGGGGAGTTGAACACTGAAGCTTTCTTT. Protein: CASSAGAGELNTEAFF.

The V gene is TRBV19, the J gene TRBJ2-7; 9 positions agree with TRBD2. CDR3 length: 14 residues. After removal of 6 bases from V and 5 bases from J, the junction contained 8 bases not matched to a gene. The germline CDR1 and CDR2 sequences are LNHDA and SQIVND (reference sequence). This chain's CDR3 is CASSPGGRGDEQYF. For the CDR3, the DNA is TGTGCCAGTAGCCCTGGCGGGAGGGGCGACGAGCAGTACTTC.

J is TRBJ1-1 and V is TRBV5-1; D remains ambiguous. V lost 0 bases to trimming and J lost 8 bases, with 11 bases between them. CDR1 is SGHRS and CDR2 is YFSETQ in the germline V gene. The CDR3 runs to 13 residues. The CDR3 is CASSLASATEAFF. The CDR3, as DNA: TGCGCCAGCAGCTTGGCCTCCGCGACGGAAGCTTTCTTT.

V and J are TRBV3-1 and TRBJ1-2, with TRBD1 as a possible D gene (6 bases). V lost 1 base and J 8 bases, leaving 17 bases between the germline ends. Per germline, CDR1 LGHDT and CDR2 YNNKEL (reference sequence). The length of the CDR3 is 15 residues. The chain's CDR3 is CASSQANGGAAGYTF. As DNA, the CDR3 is TGTGCCAGCAGCCAAGCGAACGGGGGCGCCGCGGGCTACACCTTC.

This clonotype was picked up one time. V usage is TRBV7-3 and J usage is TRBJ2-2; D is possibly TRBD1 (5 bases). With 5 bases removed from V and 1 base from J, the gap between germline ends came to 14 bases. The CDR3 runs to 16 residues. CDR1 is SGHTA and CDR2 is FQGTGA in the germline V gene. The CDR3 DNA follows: TGTGCCAGCAGCCCCCGCCGACAGCAGAACACCGGGGAGCTGTTTTTT. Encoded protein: CASSPRRQQNTGELFF.

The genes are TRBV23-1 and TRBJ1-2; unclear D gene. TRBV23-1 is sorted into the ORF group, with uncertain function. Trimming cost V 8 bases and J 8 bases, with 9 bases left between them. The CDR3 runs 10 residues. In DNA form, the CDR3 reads TGCGCCAGCGGGCCCAGGGGCTACACCTTC. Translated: CASGPRGYTF.

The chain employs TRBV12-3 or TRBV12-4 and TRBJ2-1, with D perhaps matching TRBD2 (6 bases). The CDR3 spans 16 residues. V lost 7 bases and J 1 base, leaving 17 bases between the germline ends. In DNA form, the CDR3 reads TGTGCCAGCACCTTCCTTAGCGGATATTCCTACAATGAGCAGTTCTTC. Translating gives CASTFLSGYSYNEQFF.